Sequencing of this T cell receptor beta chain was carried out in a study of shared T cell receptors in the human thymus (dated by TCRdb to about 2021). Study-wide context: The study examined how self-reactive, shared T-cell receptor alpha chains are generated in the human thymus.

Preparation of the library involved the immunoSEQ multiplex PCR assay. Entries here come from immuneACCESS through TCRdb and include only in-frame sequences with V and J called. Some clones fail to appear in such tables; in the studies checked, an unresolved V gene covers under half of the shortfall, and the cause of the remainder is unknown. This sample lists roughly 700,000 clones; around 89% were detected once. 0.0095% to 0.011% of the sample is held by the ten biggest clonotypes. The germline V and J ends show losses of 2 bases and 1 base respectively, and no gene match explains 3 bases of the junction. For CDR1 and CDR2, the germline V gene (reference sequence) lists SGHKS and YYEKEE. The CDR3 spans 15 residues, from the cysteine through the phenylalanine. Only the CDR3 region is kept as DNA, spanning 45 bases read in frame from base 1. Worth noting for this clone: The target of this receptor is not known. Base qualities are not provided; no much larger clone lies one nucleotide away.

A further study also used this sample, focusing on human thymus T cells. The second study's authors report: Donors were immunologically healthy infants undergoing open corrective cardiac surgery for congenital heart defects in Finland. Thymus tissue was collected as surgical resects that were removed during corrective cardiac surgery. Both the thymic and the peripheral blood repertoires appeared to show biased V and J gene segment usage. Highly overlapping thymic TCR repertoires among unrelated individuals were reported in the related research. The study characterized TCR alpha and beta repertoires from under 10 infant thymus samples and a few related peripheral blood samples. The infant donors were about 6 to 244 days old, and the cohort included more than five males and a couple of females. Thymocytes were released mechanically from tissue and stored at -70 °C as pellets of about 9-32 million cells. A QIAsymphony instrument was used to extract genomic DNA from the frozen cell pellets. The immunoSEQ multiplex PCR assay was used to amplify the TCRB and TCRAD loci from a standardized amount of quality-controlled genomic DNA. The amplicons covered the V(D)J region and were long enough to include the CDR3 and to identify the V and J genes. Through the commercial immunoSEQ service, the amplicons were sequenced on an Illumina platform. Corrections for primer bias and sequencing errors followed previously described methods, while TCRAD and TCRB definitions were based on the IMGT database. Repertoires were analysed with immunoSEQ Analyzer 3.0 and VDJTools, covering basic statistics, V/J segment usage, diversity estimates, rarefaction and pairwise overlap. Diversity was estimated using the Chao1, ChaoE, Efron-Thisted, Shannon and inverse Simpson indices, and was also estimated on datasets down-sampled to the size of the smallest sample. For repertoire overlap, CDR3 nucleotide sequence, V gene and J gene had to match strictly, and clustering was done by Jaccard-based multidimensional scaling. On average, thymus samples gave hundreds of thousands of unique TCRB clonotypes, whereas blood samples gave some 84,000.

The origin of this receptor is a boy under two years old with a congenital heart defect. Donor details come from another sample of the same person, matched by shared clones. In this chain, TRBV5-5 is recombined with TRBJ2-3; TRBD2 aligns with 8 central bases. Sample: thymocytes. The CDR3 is CASSFHGRGTDTQYF. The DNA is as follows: TGTGCCAGCAGCTTCCACGGGAGGGGCACAGATACGCAGTATTTT.